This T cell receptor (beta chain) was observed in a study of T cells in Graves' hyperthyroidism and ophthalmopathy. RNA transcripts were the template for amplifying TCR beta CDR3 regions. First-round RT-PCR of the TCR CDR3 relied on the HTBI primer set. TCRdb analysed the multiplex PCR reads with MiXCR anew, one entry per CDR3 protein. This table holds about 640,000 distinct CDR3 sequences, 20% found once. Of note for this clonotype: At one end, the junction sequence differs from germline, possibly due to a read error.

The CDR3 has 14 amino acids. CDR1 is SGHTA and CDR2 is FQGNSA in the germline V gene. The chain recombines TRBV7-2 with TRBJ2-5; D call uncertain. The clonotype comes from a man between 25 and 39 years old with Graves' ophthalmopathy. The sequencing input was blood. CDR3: CASKAPEFPETKYF. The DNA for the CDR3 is TGTGCCAGCAAGGCCCCGGAATTCCCAGAGACCAAGTACTTC.